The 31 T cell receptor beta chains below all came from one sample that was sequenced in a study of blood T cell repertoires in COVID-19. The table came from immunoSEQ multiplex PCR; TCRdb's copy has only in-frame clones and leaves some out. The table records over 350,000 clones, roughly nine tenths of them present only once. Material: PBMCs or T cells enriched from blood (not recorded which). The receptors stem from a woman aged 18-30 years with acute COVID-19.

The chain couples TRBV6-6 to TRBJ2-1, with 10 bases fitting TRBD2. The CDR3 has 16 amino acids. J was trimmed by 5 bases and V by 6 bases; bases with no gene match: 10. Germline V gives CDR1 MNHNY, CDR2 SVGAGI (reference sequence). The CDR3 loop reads CASSHPPAGGDNEQFF. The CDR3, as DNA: TGTGCCAGCAGCCACCCTCCAGCGGGGGGGGACAATGAGCAGTTCTTC.

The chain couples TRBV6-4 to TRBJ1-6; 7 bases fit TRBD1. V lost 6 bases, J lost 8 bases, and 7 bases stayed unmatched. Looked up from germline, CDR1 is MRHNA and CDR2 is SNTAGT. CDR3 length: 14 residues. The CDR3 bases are TGTGCCAGCAGCGCCGGGACAGATTATTCACCCCTCCACTTT. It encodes CASSAGTDYSPLHF.

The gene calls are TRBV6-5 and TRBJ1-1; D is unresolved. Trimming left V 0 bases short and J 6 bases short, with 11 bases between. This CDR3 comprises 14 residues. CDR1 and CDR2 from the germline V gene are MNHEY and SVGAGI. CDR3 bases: TGTGCCAGCAGTTACTCCGGGGTCGGGCCTGAAGCTTTCTTT. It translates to CASSYSGVGPEAFF.

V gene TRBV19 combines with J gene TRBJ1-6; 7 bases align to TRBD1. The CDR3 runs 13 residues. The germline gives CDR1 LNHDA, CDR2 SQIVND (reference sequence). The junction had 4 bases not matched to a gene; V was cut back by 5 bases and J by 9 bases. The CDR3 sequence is CASSLDRASPLHF. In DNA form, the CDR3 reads TGTGCCAGTAGTCTTGACAGGGCTTCACCCCTCCACTTT.

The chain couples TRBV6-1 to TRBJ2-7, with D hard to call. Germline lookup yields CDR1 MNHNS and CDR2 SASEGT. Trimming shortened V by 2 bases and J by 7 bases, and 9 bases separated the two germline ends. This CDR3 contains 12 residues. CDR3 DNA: TGTGCCAGCAGTGAAAACTCTTGGGAGCAGTACTTC. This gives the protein CASSENSWEQYF.

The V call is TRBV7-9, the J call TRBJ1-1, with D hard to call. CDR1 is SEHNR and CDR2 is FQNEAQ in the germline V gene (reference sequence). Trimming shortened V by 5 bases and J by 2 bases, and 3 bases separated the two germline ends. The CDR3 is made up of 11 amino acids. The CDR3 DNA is TGTGCCAGCAGCCAAAACACTGAAGCTTTCTTT. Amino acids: CASSQNTEAFF.

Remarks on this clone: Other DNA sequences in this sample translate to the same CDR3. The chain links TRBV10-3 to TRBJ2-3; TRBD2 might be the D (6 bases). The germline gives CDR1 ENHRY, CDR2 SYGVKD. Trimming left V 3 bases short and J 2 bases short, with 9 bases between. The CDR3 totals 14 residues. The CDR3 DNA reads TGTGCCATCAGTGACGGGGGATTCACAGATACGCAGTATTTT. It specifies CAISDGGFTDTQYF.

The CDR3 DNA sequence: TGTGCCAGCGCGATAGGACGGGAAGAAAAACTGTTTTTT. It translates to CASAIGREEKLFF. The gene calls are TRBV6-5 and TRBJ1-4; the D is unclear. Trimming cost V 8 bases and J 8 bases, with 15 bases left between them. The CDR3 contains 13 residues. Germline V gene lookup returns CDR1 MNHEY and CDR2 SVGAGI.

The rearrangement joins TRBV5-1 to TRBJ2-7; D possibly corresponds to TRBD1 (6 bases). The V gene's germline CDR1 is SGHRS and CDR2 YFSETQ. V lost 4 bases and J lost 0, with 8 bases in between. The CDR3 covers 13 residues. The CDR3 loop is CASSPDSSYEQYF. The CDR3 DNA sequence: TGCGCCAGCAGCCCGGACAGCTCCTACGAGCAGTACTTC.

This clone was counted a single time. CDR3 bases: TGTGCCAGCAGCGATTCCACTAGCGGGAGCTACAATGAGCAGTTCTTC. Its translation: CASSDSTSGSYNEQFF. The chain employs TRBV7-9 and TRBJ2-1; 11 nucleotides line up with TRBD2. Germline CDR1 is SEHNR and CDR2 is FQNEAQ (reference sequence). V shed 5 bases, J shed 3 bases, and the junction held 6 bases outside the gene matches. The CDR3 spans 16 residues.

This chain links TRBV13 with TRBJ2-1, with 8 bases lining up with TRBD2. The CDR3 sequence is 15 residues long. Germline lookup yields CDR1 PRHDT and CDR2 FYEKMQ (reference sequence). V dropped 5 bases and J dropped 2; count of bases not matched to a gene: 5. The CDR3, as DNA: TGTGCCAGCAGCCCAGGGACTAGTGCCTACAATGAGCAGTTCTTC. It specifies CASSPGTSAYNEQFF.

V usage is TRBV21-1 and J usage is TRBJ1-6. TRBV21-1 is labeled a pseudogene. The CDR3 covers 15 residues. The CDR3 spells CASSKVETELSPLHF. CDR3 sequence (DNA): TGTGCCAGCAGCAAAGTGGAGACCGAACTTTCACCCCTCCACTTT.

Written as DNA, the CDR3 is TGTGCCAGCAGTAATTCGCGGTCCAGCATGAACACTGAAGCTTTCTTT. Its translation: CASSNSRSSMNTEAFF. This chain connects TRBV7-6 to TRBJ1-1; D is undetermined. The germline CDR1 and CDR2 sequences are SGHVS and FNYEAQ. Deletions cut 6 bases from V and 0 bases from J, with 17 bases between. The CDR3 sequence is 16 residues long. Supplemented by reference TRBV7-6 and TRBJ1-1, the full variable domain reads GAGVSQSPRYKVTKRGQDVALRCDPISGHVSLYWYRQALGQGPEFLTYFNYEAQQDKSGLPNDRFSAERPEGSISTLTIQRTEQRDSAMYRCASSNSRSSMNTEAFFGQGTRLTVV.

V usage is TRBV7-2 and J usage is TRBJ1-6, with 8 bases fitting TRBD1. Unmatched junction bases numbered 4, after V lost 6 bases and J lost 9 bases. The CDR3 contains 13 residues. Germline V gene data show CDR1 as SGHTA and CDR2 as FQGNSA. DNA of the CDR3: TGTGCCAGCAGTTCGGACAGGGTTTCACCCCTCCACTTT. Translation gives CASSSDRVSPLHF.

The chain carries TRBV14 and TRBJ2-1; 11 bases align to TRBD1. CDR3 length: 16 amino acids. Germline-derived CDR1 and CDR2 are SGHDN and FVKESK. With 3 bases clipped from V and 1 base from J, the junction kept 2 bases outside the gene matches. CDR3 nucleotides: TGTGCCAGCAGCCATGGGACAGGGGGATCCTACAATGAGCAGTTCTTC. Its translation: CASSHGTGGSYNEQFF.

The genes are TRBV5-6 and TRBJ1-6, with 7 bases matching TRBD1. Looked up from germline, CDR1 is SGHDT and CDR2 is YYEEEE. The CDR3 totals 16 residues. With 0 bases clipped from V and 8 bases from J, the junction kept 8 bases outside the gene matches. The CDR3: CASSLEGTAEHSPLHF. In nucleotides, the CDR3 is TGTGCCAGCAGCTTGGAAGGGACAGCTGAACATTCACCCCTCCACTTT. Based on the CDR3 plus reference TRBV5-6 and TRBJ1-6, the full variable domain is DAGVTQSPTHLIKTRGQQVTLRCSPKSGHDTVSWYQQALGQGPQFIFQYYEEEERQRGNFPDRFSGHQFPNYSSELNVNALLLGDSALYLCASSLEGTAEHSPLHFGNGTRLTVT.

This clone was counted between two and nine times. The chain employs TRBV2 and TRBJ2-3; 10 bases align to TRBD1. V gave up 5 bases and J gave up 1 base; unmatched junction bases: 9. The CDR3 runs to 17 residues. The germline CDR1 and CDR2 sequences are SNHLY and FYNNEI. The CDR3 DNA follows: TGTGCCAGCAGTCTCGACAGGGGGCCTCCAGGCACAGATACGCAGTATTTT. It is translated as CASSLDRGPPGTDTQYF. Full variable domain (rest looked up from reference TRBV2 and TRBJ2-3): EPEVTQTPSHQVTQMGQEVILRCVPISNHLYFYWYRQILGQKVEFLVSFYNNEISEKSEIFDDQFSVERPDGSNFTLKIRSTKLEDSAMYFCASSLDRGPPGTDTQYFGPGTRLTVL.

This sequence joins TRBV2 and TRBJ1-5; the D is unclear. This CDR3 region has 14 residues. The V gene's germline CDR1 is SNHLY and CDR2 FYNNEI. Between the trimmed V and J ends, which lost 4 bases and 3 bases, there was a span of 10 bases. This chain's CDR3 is CASSAEQINQPQHF. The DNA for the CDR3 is TGTGCCAGCAGTGCTGAACAGATCAATCAGCCCCAGCATTTT.

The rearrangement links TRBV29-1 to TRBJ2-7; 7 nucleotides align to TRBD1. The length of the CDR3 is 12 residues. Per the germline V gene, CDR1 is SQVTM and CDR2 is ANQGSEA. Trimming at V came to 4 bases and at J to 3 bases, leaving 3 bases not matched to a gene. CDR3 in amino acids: CSVVGQSYEQYF. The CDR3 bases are TGCAGCGTTGTGGGACAGAGCTACGAGCAGTACTTC.

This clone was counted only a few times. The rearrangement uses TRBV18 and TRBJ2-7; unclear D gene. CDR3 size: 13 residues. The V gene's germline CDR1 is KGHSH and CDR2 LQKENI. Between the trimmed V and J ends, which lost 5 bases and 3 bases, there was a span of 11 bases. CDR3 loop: CASSVAQDYEQYF. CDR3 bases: TGTGCCAGCTCAGTAGCTCAAGACTACGAGCAGTACTTC.

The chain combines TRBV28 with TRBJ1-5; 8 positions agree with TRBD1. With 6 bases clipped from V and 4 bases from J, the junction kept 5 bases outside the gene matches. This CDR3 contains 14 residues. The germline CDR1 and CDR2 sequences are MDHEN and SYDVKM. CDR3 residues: CASSDHRGNQPQHF. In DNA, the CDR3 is TGTGCCAGCAGCGATCACAGGGGGAATCAGCCCCAGCATTTT.

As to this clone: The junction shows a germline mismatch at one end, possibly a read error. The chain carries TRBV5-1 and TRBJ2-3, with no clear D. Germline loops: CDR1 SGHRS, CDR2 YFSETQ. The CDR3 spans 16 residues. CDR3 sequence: CASTLTVPSSTDTQYF. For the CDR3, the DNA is TGCGCCAGCACCTTGACGGTGCCTTCTAGCACAGATACGCAGTATTTT.

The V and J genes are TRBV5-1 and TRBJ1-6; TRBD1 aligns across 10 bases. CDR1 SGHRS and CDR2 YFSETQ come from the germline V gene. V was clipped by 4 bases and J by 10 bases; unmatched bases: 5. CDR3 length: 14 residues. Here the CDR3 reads CASSDGTGVSPLHF. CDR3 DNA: TGCGCCAGCAGCGACGGGACAGGGGTATCACCCCTCCACTTT. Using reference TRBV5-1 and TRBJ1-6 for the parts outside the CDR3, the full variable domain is KAGVTQTPRYLIKTRGQQVTLSCSPISGHRSVSWYQQTPGQGLQFLFEYFSETQRNKGNFPGRFSGRQFSNSRSEMNVSTLELGDSALYLCASSDGTGVSPLHFGNGTRLTVT.

In DNA form, the CDR3 reads TGTGCCAGCTCACCATCGGGACAGGGATATGGCTACACCTTC. It is translated as CASSPSGQGYGYTF. This chain uses TRBV18 with TRBJ1-2, with 9 nucleotides matching TRBD1. V shed 2 bases and J 5 bases; nucleotides not matched to a gene: 3. CDR1 and CDR2 (germline): KGHSH, LQKENI. There are 14 residues in the CDR3.

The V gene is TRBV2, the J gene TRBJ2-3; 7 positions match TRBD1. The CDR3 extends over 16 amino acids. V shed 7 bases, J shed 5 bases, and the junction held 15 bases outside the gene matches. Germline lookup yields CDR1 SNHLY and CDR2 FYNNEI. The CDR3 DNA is TGTGCCAGCACCAGAGCTTCACAGGGGCTGGGAGATACGCAGTATTTT. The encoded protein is CASTRASQGLGDTQYF. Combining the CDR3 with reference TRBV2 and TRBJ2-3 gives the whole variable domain EPEVTQTPSHQVTQMGQEVILRCVPISNHLYFYWYRQILGQKVEFLVSFYNNEISEKSEIFDDQFSVERPDGSNFTLKIRSTKLEDSAMYFCASTRASQGLGDTQYFGPGTRLTVL.

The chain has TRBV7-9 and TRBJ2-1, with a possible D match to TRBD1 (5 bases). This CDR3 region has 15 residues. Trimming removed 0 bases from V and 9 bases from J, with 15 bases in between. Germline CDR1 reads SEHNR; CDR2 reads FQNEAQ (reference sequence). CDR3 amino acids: CASSLAGALGIEQFF. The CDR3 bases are TGTGCCAGCAGCTTAGCTGGGGCCCTGGGTATTGAGCAGTTCTTC. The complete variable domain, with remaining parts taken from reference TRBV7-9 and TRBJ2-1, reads DTGVSQNPRHKITKRGQNVTFRCDPISEHNRLYWYRQTLGQGPEFLTYFQNEAQLEKSRLLSDRFSAERPKGSFSTLEIQRTEQGDSAMYLCASSLAGALGIEQFFGPGTRLTVL.

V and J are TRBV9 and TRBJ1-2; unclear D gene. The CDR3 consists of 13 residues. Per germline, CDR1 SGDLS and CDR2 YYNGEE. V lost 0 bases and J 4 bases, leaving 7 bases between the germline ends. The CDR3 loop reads CASSVDYGYGYTF. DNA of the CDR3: TGTGCCAGCAGCGTAGACTACGGCTATGGCTACACCTTC.

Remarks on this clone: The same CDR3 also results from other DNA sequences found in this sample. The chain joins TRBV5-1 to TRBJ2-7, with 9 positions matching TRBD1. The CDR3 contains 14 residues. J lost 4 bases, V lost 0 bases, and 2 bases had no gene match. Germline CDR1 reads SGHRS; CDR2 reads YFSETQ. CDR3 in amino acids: CASSLEGQGYEQYF. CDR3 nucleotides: TGCGCCAGCAGCTTGGAGGGACAGGGTTACGAGCAGTACTTC.

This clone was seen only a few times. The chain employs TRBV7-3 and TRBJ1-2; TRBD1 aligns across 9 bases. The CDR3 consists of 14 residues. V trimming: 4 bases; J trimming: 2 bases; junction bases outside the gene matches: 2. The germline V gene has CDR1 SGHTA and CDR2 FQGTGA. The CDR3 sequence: CASSSGTGNYGYTF. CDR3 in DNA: TGTGCCAGCAGCTCCGGGACAGGGAACTATGGCTACACCTTC.

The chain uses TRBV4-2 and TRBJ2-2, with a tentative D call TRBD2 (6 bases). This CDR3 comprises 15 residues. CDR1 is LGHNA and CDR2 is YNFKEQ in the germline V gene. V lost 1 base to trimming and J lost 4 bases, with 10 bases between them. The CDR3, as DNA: TGTGCCAGCAGCCAAGTATGGCGGGGCACCGGGGAGCTGTTTTTT. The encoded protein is CASSQVWRGTGELFF.

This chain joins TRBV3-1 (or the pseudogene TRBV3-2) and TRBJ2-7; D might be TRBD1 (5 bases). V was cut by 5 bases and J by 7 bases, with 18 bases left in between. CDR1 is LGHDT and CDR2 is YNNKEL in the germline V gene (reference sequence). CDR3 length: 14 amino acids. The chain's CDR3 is CASSVEGPSGEQYF. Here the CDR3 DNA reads TGTGCCAGCAGCGTAGAAGGCCCCTCAGGGGAGCAGTACTTC.